This T cell receptor beta chain was recorded in a study of CD8 T cells in ankylosing spondylitis (dated by TCRdb to about 2017). With regard to the full study: T cell receptor beta repertoires were profiled in healthy donors and ankylosing spondylitis patients so that disease-linked TCR variants could be found. In total, the full study cohort was made up of roughly 110 healthy donors and 25 or so ankylosing spondylitis patients. Peripheral blood was sampled, and synovial fluid was additionally collected from ankylosing spondylitis patients. Broader findings and caveats from the paper: Some motif variants were previously reported in synovial fluid and blood of reactive arthritis patients, suggesting common disease-initiation mechanisms. A CD8+ phenotype was shown by the disease-linked clones, which were found at relatively low frequencies in peripheral blood. The disease-linked clones were reported as significantly enriched in matched synovial fluid samples from ankylosing spondylitis patients. Blood from ankylosing spondylitis patients appeared to be characterized by a TCR beta motif made up of several highly homologous amino acid variants.

On this clonotype itself: Its recognized antigen is unknown. Per-nucleotide qualities are absent, and no much larger clonotype sits a single base away.

The CDR3 spans 16 residues, from the cysteine through the phenylalanine. CDR3 DNA is the only sequence kept; it has 48 bases, read in frame from the first base. V is reduced by 0 bases and J by 1 base, leaving a spacing of 12 bases between them. CDR1 and CDR2 (SEHNR, FQNEAQ) derive from the germline V gene (reference sequence). TCRdb shows the sequencer as Illumina HiSeq 2500. TCR beta libraries were prepared by quantitative 5'-RACE with molecular barcodes. Under the source paper's analysis protocol: A new computational method, built on a probabilistic model of VDJ rearrangement, was used to identify disease-linked TCR variants. TCRdb passed the public sequencing reads through fastp at Q25 and MiXCR, retaining productive beta sequences. Every distinct CDR3 protein forms one entry, paired with its most common genes and DNA. Clone size and V and J calls follow TCRdb, not the original study. For this sample the table gives about 540,000 distinct CDR3 sequences, of which 10% to 15% were detected only once. The ten largest clones capture about 6.8% of the sample.

The sequence was collected from a male donor with ankylosing spondylitis. This chain is built from TRBV7-9 and TRBJ1-1; no D segment can be confidently identified. Sequencing was done on a sample of blood, either unsorted or a sorted T cell fraction (not recorded which). In nucleotide form, the sequence is TGTGCCAGCAGCTTAGCCACCATAGCGGCGAACACTGAAGCTTTCTTT. It is translated as CASSLATIAANTEAFF.